Described below is a single T cell receptor (beta chain) sequence and its context. No antigen is known for it. Germline CDR1 is MNHGY and CDR2 is SAAAGT. The CDR3 contains 12 residues. Trimming took 10 bases from V and 4 from J; bases not matched to a gene: 3. The sample comes from a study of T cells in localized non-small cell lung cancer. TCRdb's copy holds only in-frame clones and misses some; the assay was immunoSEQ multiplex PCR. The sample has 990 or so clones, 26% seen once. Broader study findings: Elevated blood T cell density was associated with longer overall survival.

This sequence joins TRBV6-8 and TRBJ1-3, with 8 bases aligning to TRBD1. This specimen was lung tumor tissue, taken before any cancer treatment. The source of this sequence is a male donor aged 60 or over with stage I squamous cell lung carcinoma. The CDR3 here is CATRQGGNTIYF. The CDR3 region has the DNA TGTGCCACCAGACAGGGGGGAAACACCATATATTTT.